A selection of T cell receptor beta chains follows, all from one sample in a study of blood T cell repertoires in COVID-19. The method was immunoSEQ multiplex PCR; TCRdb's version includes in-frame clones alone and lacks a portion of them. The data show about 74,000 clones, approximately 90% seen once. Sample: peripheral blood. These receptors originate from a woman aged 55-70 years with active COVID-19. Each CDR3 is given with its conserved first and last residue. A D gene is named only where the DNA matches it firmly. Size values are once, few and many counts, or a class for expanded clones, and some rows have none.

few	TRBJ2-3	TRBV6-4	TRBD2	15	CASSQLAGGSDTQYF	TGTGCCAGCAGTCAACTAGCGGGAGGATCCGATACGCAGTATTTT
.	TRBJ2-1	TRBV27	TRBD2	15	CASSDLAGGFNEQFF	TGTGCCAGCAGTGATCTAGCGGGTGGATTCAATGAGCAGTTCTTC
.	TRBJ1-2	TRBV19	.	16	CASGPSPGTPNYGYTF	TGTGCCAGCGGCCCCTCTCCCGGGACACCTAACTATGGCTACACCTTC
.	TRBJ2-7	TRBV6-6	.	11	CASSYRDEQYF	TGTGCCAGCAGTTACCGGGACGAGCAGTACTTC
once	TRBJ2-4	TRBV7-8	.	13	CASSLGRGAIQYF	TGTGCCAGCAGCTTAGGGCGAGGCGCCATTCAGTACTTC
once	TRBJ1-2	TRBV6-5	.	13	CAHPGVANYGYTF	TGTGCCCACCCGGGGGTAGCGAACTATGGCTACACCTTC
.	TRBJ2-7	TRBV3-1/TRBV3-2	TRBD2	17	CASSITSGRPQGGEQYF	TGTGCCAGCAGCATCACTAGCGGGAGGCCTCAAGGGGGGGAGCAGTACTTC
.	TRBJ2-4	TRBV11-2	.	12	CASSGTRDIQYF	TGTGCCAGCAGCGGGACAAGGGACATTCAGTACTTC
.	TRBJ2-7	TRBV5-4	.	14	CASSRGGLQSPLLF	TGTGCCAGCAGCAGGGGGGGACTTCAATCCCCACTCCTCTTC
.	TRBJ2-1	TRBV2	TRBD2	17	CASSDRASGRSYNEQFF	TGTGCCAGCAGTGATAGGGCTAGCGGGAGATCCTACAATGAGCAGTTCTTC
once	TRBJ2-3	TRBV29-1	TRBD1	16	CSVASAGQGGTDTQYF	TGCAGCGTTGCCTCCGCCGGACAGGGCGGCACAGATACGCAGTATTTT
.	TRBJ1-1	TRBV2	.	15	CASRADGVRYTEAFF	TGTGCCAGCAGGGCAGATGGAGTGAGGTACACTGAAGCTTTCTTT
once	TRBJ1-2	TRBV5-1	TRBD1	19	CASSPGSTGGASWAYGYTF	TGCGCCAGCAGCCCTGGGAGCACAGGGGGCGCGAGCTGGGCCTATGGCTACACCTTC
.	TRBJ1-3	TRBV10-2	.	15	CASSTGSDTGNTIYF	TGCGCCAGCAGTACAGGGTCGGATACTGGAAACACCATATATTTT
.	TRBJ2-5	TRBV2	TRBD1	13	CASRAGGTETQYF	TGTGCCAGCAGGGCAGGGGGCACGGAGACCCAGTACTTC
once	TRBJ2-7	TRBV7-9	TRBD2	18	CASSSPGLAGESSYEQYF	TGTGCCAGCAGCTCACCGGGACTAGCGGGAGAGAGCTCCTACGAGCAGTACTTC
.	TRBJ2-3	TRBV7-2	.	16	CASSLIKPEGPDTQYF	TGTGCCAGCAGCTTGATTAAGCCAGAGGGCCCAGATACGCAGTATTTT
.	TRBJ2-7	TRBV2	.	12	CASSTQGYEQYF	TGTGCCAGCAGCACTCAGGGGTACGAGCAGTACTTC
.	TRBJ2-1	TRBV28	.	14	CASINQRLGGEQFF	TGTGCCAGCATCAATCAACGGCTTGGAGGGGAGCAGTTCTTC
.	TRBJ1-1	TRBV7-8	.	13	CASSLRQNTEAFF	TGTGCCAGCAGCTTAAGACAGAACACTGAAGCTTTCTTT
.	TRBJ1-1	TRBV14	.	13	CASSRGMNTEAFF	TGTGCCAGCAGTAGAGGGATGAACACTGAAGCTTTCTTT
.	TRBJ2-7	TRBV6-5	TRBD2	13	CASSRVLADEQYF	TGTGCCAGCAGTAGGGTCCTAGCGGACGAGCAGTACTTC
.	TRBJ2-1	TRBV5-6	TRBD1	15	CASSLASRGFNEQFF	TGTGCCAGCAGCTTGGCTTCCAGGGGGTTTAATGAGCAGTTCTTC
.	TRBJ1-2	TRBV4-1	.	13	CASSQRSYNGYTF	TGCGCCAGCAGCCAGAGGTCCTATAATGGCTACACCTTC
.	TRBJ1-5	TRBV7-9	.	14	CASSLGGVNQPQHF	TGTGCCAGCAGCTTAGGGGGCGTCAATCAGCCCCAGCATTTT
.	TRBJ2-7	TRBV5-6	.	14	CASSLFAVSYEQYF	TGTGCCAGCAGCTTATTCGCGGTCTCCTACGAGCAGTACTTC
few	TRBJ2-1	TRBV2	TRBD2	17	CASRTRTSGYSYNEQFF	TGTGCCAGCAGAACGAGGACTAGCGGATACTCCTACAATGAGCAGTTCTTC
.	TRBJ1-4	TRBV5-1	TRBD1	14	CASSLQGAREKLFF	TGCGCCAGCAGCTTGCAGGGGGCGAGAGAAAAACTGTTTTTT
once	TRBJ1-1	TRBV2	.	17	CASSPIIQGGGDTEAFF	TGTGCCAGCAGCCCAATTATTCAGGGAGGGGGGGACACTGAAGCTTTCTTT
.	TRBJ2-7	TRBV28	.	10	CASRQGRQYF	TGTGCCAGCAGACAGGGTAGGCAGTACTTC
.	TRBJ1-2	TRBV15	.	16	CATSSRGQAFGNGYTF	.
.	TRBJ2-1	TRBV28	.	14	CASNSPGVTAEQFF	TGTGCCAGCAATTCCCCAGGGGTTACGGCTGAGCAGTTCTTC
.	TRBJ2-7	TRBV6-5	.	14	CASSYSAGGYEQYF	TGTGCCAGCAGTTACTCGGCAGGGGGGTACGAGCAGTACTTC
.	TRBJ1-3	TRBV5-5	.	16	CASSGGARGFGNTIYF	TGTGCCAGCAGCGGTGGGGCCAGGGGCTTTGGAAACACCATATATTTT
.	TRBJ2-7	TRBV7-8	TRBD2	14	CASSLAQGGSGQYF	TGTGCCAGCAGCTTAGCGCAGGGAGGGAGTGGGCAGTACTTC
.	TRBJ2-3	TRBV6-1	.	14	CASSEYSGTDTQYF	TGTGCCAGCAGTGAATATAGCGGCACAGATACGCAGTATTTT
.	TRBJ1-3	TRBV30	.	14	CAWTNGVLGNTIYF	TGTGCCTGGACTAACGGGGTTTTGGGGAACACCATATATTTT
.	TRBJ2-3	TRBV5-1	TRBD1	16	CASSWGDREGTDTQYF	TGCGCCAGCAGCTGGGGAGACAGGGAAGGGACAGATACGCAGTATTTT
.	TRBJ1-2	TRBV28	.	14	CASSFQGTIRGYTF	TGTGCCAGCAGTTTTCAGGGGACGATTCGTGGCTACACCTTC
.	TRBJ1-2	TRBV28	.	12	CASSSGQYGYTF	TGTGCCAGCAGTTCCGGACAGTATGGCTACACCTTC
.	TRBJ2-7	TRBV28	.	12	CVIRGEGYEQYF	TGTGTAATCCGGGGAGAAGGGTACGAGCAGTACTTC
.	TRBJ2-3	TRBV11-2	.	15	CASSLDGRDTDTQYF	TGTGCCAGCAGCTTGGATGGCAGGGACACAGATACGCAGTATTTT
.	TRBJ1-1	TRBV19	.	16	CASSIETAAVNTEAFF	TGTGCCAGTAGTATAGAGACGGCCGCGGTGAACACTGAAGCTTTCTTT
.	TRBJ1-5	TRBV19	.	14	CASSIGGRAQPQHF	TGTGCCAGTAGTATTGGTGGCAGGGCCCAGCCCCAGCATTTT
.	TRBJ1-2	TRBV5-1	TRBD1	18	CASSPGPSTGTGVGGYTF	TGCGCCAGCAGCCCTGGACCCTCGACCGGGACAGGGGTCGGCGGCTACACCTTC
.	TRBJ1-4	TRBV15	TRBD1	12	CATSSRQGRLFF	TGTGCCACCAGCAGCCGACAGGGCAGACTGTTTTTT
.	TRBJ2-2	TRBV2	TRBD2	17	CASSSASGTLNTGELFF	TGTGCCAGCAGCTCAGCTAGCGGGACGTTGAACACCGGGGAGCTGTTTTTT
.	TRBJ2-3	TRBV11-2	.	12	CASSRLPETQYF	TGTGCCAGCAGCCGCTTACCGGAGACGCAGTATTTT
.	TRBJ2-1	TRBV19	TRBD2	16	CASSILGTSGNNEQFF	TGTGCCAGTAGTATTCTCGGGACTAGCGGTAACAATGAGCAGTTCTTC
few	TRBJ1-6	TRBV11-2	.	15	CASSLDAQYNSPLHF	TGTGCCAGCAGCTTAGATGCCCAGTATAATTCACCCCTCCACTTT